The 15 T cell receptor beta chains below were found in one sample sequenced in a study of CD8+CD57+ T cells in acquired aplastic anemia. The use of genomic DNA as template underpinned the TCR beta VDJ and CDR3 profiling. MiXCR was run by TCRdb on the reads, yielding one entry per CDR3 protein. The data hold tens of thousands of distinct CDR3 sequences, with 60% to 70% observed a single time. CD8+CD57+ cell expansion, shown by flow cytometry, had occurred in the patients selected for sequencing. The sample comprised sorted CD4+, CD8+, or CD8+CD57+ T cells (not recorded which) from PBMCs. These receptors were taken from a human donor with aplastic anemia.

The rearrangement uses TRBV19 and TRBJ2-7; D tentatively reads TRBD1 or TRBD2 (7 bases each). With 7 bases removed from V and 7 bases from J, the gap between germline ends came to 20 bases. Looked up from germline, CDR1 is LNHDA and CDR2 is SQIVND (reference sequence). The CDR3 is made up of 14 amino acids. The CDR3 sequence is CASIPLQGGEEQYF. Written as DNA, the CDR3 is TGTGCCAGTATCCCACTCCAGGGGGGGGAAGAGCAGTACTTC.

The CDR3 region is CASSDGGRGSPGYTF. CDR3 nucleotide sequence: TGTGCCAGCAGTGATGGGGGACGAGGAAGTCCAGGCTACACCTTC. J is TRBJ1-2 and V is TRBV25-1; D may be TRBD1 (5 bases). CDR3 size: 15 residues. The V gene lost 3 bases and the J gene lost 8 bases, with 19 bases spanning the gap. In germline, CDR1 is MGHDK, CDR2 SYGVNS.

Comments on this clonotype: Mismatch with germline at one junction end may stem from a read error. The CDR3 protein is CASRASPLRGYTF. The CDR3 coding sequence is TGCGCCAGCAGGGCATCGCCCCTAAGGGGCTACACCTTC. The chain uses TRBV6-1 and TRBJ1-2; the D gene is possibly TRBD1 (5 bases). This CDR3 has 13 amino acids. Germline CDR1 MNHNS, CDR2 SASEGT.

V is TRBV12-3 or TRBV12-4 and J is TRBJ1-6; D is undetermined. V gave up 1 base and J gave up 9 bases, with 13 bases separating them. The CDR3 is 15 residues long. Here the CDR3 DNA reads TGTGCCAGCAGTTTAGTCGACTCACCGACTTCACCCCTCCACTTT. Translating gives CASSLVDSPTSPLHF.

This clonotype turned up a few times. V and J are TRBV24-1 and TRBJ1-5; D ambiguous. Germline values: CDR1 KGHDR, CDR2 SFDVKD. The V end lost 4 bases, the J end lost 6 bases, and 6 bases lay between the germline ends. The CDR3 runs 12 residues. The CDR3 reads CATSDSSQPQHF. The CDR3 region has the DNA TGTGCCACCAGTGACAGTAGTCAGCCCCAGCATTTT.

The chain joins TRBV24-1 to TRBJ1-2; the match to TRBD1 covers 7 bases. Germline V gene data show CDR1 as KGHDR and CDR2 as SFDVKD. Trimming at V came to 6 bases and at J to 4 bases, leaving 7 bases not matched to a gene. The CDR3 contains 14 residues. The CDR3: CATSTQGQSYGYTF. For the CDR3, the DNA is TGTGCCACCAGTACGCAGGGACAGAGCTATGGCTACACCTTC.

The chain recombines TRBV19 with TRBJ2-7; no clear D gene. The CDR3 length is 12 residues. V was cut by 1 base and J by 3 bases, with 4 bases left in between. The V gene's germline CDR1 is LNHDA and CDR2 SQIVND (reference sequence). The chain's CDR3 is CASSIAGYEQYF. The CDR3 DNA follows: TGTGCCAGTAGTATAGCAGGCTACGAGCAGTACTTC.

CDR3 DNA sequence: TGTGCCACCAGCAGAGATCTTGGCTACACCTTC. This translates into CATSRDLGYTF. The gene calls are TRBV15 and TRBJ1-2; D uncertain. Trimming pared 0 bases from V and 7 bases from J, leaving 3 bases between. This CDR3 is 11 amino acids long. CDR1 LNHNV and CDR2 YYDKDF come from the germline V gene (reference sequence).

The gene calls are TRBV15 and TRBJ2-1; D unclear. CDR3 length: 13 residues. CDR1 is LNHNV and CDR2 is YYDKDF in the germline V gene (reference sequence). V lost 3 bases to trimming and J lost 5 bases, with 8 bases between them. The CDR3: CATSRQRNNEQFF. The CDR3 nucleotides are TGTGCCACCAGCAGGCAAAGAAACAATGAGCAGTTCTTC.

Ten or more counts support this clonotype. This rearrangement joins TRBV27 to TRBJ1-1; 8 bases match TRBD1. The CDR3 loop spans 16 amino acids. V dropped 5 bases and J dropped 5; count of bases not matched to a gene: 13. Germline V lookup: CDR1 MNHEY, CDR2 SMNVEV (reference sequence). This CDR3 is CASSPGQGRGNTEAFF. Here the CDR3 DNA reads TGTGCCAGCAGTCCCGGACAGGGTAGGGGTAATACTGAAGCTTTCTTT.

The count of this clonotype is one. The genes are TRBV7-9 and TRBJ2-5, with D perhaps matching TRBD1 (8 bases). Trimming cost V 6 bases and J 1 base, with 12 bases left between them. The CDR3 loop spans 14 amino acids. CDR1 SEHNR and CDR2 FQNEAQ come from the germline V gene (reference sequence). CDR3 sequence (DNA): TGTGCCAGCAGAAACAGGGGGGGCCAAGAGACCCAGTACTTC. This encodes CASRNRGGQETQYF.

This chain joins TRBV10-1 and TRBJ2-7; D is possibly TRBD1 (5 bases). Trimming took 0 bases from V and 3 from J, leaving 18 bases between them. This CDR3 region has 17 residues. Per germline, CDR1 WNHNN and CDR2 SYGVQD (reference sequence). This CDR3 reads CASSESRQLRAGYEQYF. In nucleotides, the CDR3 is TGCGCCAGCAGTGAGTCCCGACAGCTTAGGGCCGGCTACGAGCAGTACTTC.

This clonotype turned up a few times. The rearrangement links TRBV11-2 to TRBJ2-1; 7 bases are shared with TRBD1. The CDR3 sequence is 17 residues long. The J segment lost 2 bases and the V segment lost 4 bases, leaving 11 bases of the junction unmatched. The germline V gene encodes CDR1 SGHAT and CDR2 FQNNGV. CDR3 bases: TGTGCCAGCAGCTCCCCGGGACAGCCCAGCCCCTACAATGAGCAGTTCTTC. Translation: CASSSPGQPSPYNEQFF.

The rearrangement joins TRBV7-8 to TRBJ1-6; D call uncertain. The germline gives CDR1 SGHVS, CDR2 FQNEAQ. V was cut by 1 base and J by 5 bases, with 9 bases left in between. This CDR3 has 15 residues. The CDR3 region is CASSLGRANNSPLHF. CDR3 in DNA: TGTGCCAGCAGCTTAGGACGAGCCAATAATTCACCCCTCCACTTT.

This chain uses TRBV20-1 with TRBJ1-1, with 7 positions matching TRBD1. Germline V CDR1 and CDR2: DFQATT, SNEGSKA (reference sequence). After removal of 7 bases from V and 7 bases from J, the junction contained 12 bases not matched to a gene. This CDR3 is 13 amino acids long. The CDR3 here is CSVRGTEPSEAFF. The CDR3 DNA follows: TGCAGTGTTCGCGGGACAGAGCCGAGTGAAGCTTTCTTT.